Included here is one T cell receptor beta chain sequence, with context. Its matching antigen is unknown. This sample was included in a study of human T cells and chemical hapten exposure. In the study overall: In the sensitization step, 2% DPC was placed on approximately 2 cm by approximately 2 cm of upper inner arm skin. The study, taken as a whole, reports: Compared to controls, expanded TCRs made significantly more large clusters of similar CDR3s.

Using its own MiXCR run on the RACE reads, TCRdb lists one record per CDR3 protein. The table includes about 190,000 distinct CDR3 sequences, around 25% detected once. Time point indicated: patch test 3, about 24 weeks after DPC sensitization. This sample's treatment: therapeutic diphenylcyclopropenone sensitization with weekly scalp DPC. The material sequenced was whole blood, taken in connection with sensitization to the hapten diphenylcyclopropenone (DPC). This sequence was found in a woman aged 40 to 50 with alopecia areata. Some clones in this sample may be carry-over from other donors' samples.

The CDR3 nucleotides are TGCAGTGCTAGACGTGGACTAGCGGGTTACGAGCAGTACTTC. Translating gives CSARRGLAGYEQYF. The genes are TRBV20-1 and TRBJ2-7; 11 positions match TRBD2. The CDR3 is made up of 14 amino acids. Trimming took 2 bases from V and 4 from J; bases not matched to a gene: 4. Germline V gene lookup returns CDR1 DFQATT and CDR2 SNEGSKA (reference sequence).